This T cell receptor (beta chain) originates from a study of shared clonotypes between healthy human individuals. General study findings and limits: At large depth, rarefaction still showed sorted-subset sequencing to be incomplete.

Looked up from germline, CDR1 is MNHNS and CDR2 is SASEGT. Losses at the gene ends were 4 bases for V and 5 bases for J; bases not matched to a gene: 8. This CDR3 is 16 amino acids long. The repertoire was sequenced with immunoSEQ multiplex PCR; TCRdb's copy has only in-frame clones and lacks some. The repertoire holds 2,100,000 or so clones, with approximately 95% as singletons. Concerning this clone: The target antigen is unknown.

Sequencing was performed on naive CD4+ T cells sorted from blood. Subset of the sample: CD45RA+ positively selected. The chain recombines TRBV6-1 with TRBJ2-5, with TRBD2 matching 12 bases. This sequence originates from a man in his late teens or twenties in good health. The chain's CDR3 is CASSVAPGTSGETQYF. The CDR3 DNA is TGTGCCAGCAGTGTAGCTCCCGGGACTAGCGGGGAGACCCAGTACTTC.